This T cell receptor (beta chain) was sequenced for a study of T cell repertoires in cytomegalovirus infection. Whole-study context: It was the public TCR beta signatures that indicated both CMV infection and matching HLA type. General observations from the study: Dominant in the ex vivo response were TCR beta clonotypes restricted by HLA-C and specific for CMV.

There are many counts of this clonotype. Antigen: not known. The ends lost 4 bases at V and 4 bases at J; junction bases unmatched: 6. The V gene's germline CDR1 is MGHDK and CDR2 SYGVNS. This CDR3 comprises 16 residues. A single record per CDR3 protein comes from TCRdb applying MiXCR to the reads. The sample has about 60,000 distinct CDR3 sequences; about a third are singletons. The clonotype comes from a human donor in good health (CMV status not recorded). Some clones in this sample may be carry-over from other donors' samples. The V gene is TRBV25-1, the J gene TRBJ1-6; TRBD1 agrees at 8 bases. Sequencing was carried out using PBMCs, sequenced either directly or after in vitro stimulation (not recorded which). The CDR3 spells CASSAPGTGYNSPLHF. For the CDR3, the DNA is TGTGCCAGCAGTGCCCCCGGGACAGGATATAATTCACCCCTCCACTTT.